The present TCR beta chain was sequenced within a study of blood T cell repertoires in COVID-19. Overall study: Acute and convalescent COVID-19 samples came from the United States, Italy and Spain. PBMCs, B-cell-depleted T cells, or T cells were the source of the cDNA or gDNA that made up the material.

It was during active infection that Seattle patients were enrolled and then longitudinally followed. In the original workflow: Nucleated cell number was recorded as an estimate derived from reference gene primer amplification. Here immunoSEQ multiplex PCR was the method, and the copy in TCRdb shows in-frame clones only, minus some. The DNA was the basis for D and trimming; V, J and clone size are from that table. The sample has about 170,000 clones, approximately 91% seen once. The CDR3 covers 14 residues. J gave up 7 bases and V 4 bases, and 5 bases lay outside the gene matches. The V gene's germline CDR1 is SGHVS and CDR2 FQNEAQ.

The sequenced material came from peripheral blood. The rearrangement joins TRBV7-8 to TRBJ2-2, with 8 bases identical to TRBD2. This clonotype was obtained from a man aged 18 to 29 with COVID-19, enrolled during active disease. CDR3 sequence: CASSSPGGLGELFF. Here the CDR3 DNA reads TGTGCCAGCAGCTCCCCGGGGGGGCTCGGGGAGCTGTTTTTT. The variable domain in full, completed from reference TRBV7-8 and TRBJ2-2, reads GAGVSQSPRYKVAKRGQDVALRCDPISGHVSLFWYQQALGQGPEFLTYFQNEAQLDKSGLPSDRFFAERPEGSVSTLKIQRTQQEDSAVYLCASSSPGGLGELFFGEGSRLTVL.